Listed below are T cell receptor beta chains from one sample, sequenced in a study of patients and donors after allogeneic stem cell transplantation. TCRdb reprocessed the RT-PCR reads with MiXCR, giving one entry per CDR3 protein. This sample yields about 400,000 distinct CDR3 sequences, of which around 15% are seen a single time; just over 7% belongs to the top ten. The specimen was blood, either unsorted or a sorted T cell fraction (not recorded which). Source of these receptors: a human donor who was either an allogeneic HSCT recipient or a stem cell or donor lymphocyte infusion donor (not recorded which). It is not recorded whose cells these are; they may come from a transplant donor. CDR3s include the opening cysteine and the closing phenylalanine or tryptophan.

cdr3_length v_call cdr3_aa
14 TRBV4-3 CASSQHKATDTQYF
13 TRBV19 CASSIWSTGELFF
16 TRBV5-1 CASSFAGTRFYNEQFF
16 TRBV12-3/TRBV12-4 CASSLKESGSLYGYTF
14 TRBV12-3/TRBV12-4 CASSSGTEGEKLFF
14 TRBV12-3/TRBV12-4 CASTDINANYGYTF
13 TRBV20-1 CSAREAGATEAFF
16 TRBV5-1 CASSLIGQGGTGELFF
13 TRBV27 CASSLRGNAEAFF
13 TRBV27 CATLGGSGYEQYF
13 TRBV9 CASSVARYYEQYF
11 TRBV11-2 CASSLPGTLTF
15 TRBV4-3 CASSQDGTGLDTQYF
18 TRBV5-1 CASSLAGLAHMSSYEQYF
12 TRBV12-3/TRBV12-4 CASSRDFYGYTF
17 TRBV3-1 CASSPQQGAPLNTEAFF
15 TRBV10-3 CAIRTTAGTGNTIYF
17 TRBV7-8 CASSLVWRGGARETQYF
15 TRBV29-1 CSVKGRLATNEKLFF
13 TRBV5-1 CASSLGDPYGYTF
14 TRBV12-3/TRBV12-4 CASSLDWGFGGYTF
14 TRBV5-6 CASSLRGTNEKLFF
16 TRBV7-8 CASSFPNPGFNTEAFF
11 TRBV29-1 CSVGQRYEQYF
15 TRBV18 CASSRPDRARSGYTF
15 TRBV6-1 CASSRLGQANYGYTF
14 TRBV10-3 CAISEGQSKNIQYF